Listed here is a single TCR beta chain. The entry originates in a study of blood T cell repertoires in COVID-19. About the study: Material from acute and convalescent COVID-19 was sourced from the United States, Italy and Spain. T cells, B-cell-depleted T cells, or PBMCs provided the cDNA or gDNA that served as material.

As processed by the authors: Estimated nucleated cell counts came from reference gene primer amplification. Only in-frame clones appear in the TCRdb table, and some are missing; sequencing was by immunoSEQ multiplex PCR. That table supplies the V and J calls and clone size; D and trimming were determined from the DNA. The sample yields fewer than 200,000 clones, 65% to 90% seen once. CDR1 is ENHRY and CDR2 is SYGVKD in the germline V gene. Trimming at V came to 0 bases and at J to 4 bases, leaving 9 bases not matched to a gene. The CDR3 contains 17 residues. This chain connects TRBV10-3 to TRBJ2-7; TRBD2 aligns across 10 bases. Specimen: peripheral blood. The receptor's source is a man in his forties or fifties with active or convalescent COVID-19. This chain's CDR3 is CAISESSRRTSGYEQYF. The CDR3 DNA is TGTGCCATCAGTGAGTCGAGTAGAAGGACTAGCGGTTACGAGCAGTACTTC.